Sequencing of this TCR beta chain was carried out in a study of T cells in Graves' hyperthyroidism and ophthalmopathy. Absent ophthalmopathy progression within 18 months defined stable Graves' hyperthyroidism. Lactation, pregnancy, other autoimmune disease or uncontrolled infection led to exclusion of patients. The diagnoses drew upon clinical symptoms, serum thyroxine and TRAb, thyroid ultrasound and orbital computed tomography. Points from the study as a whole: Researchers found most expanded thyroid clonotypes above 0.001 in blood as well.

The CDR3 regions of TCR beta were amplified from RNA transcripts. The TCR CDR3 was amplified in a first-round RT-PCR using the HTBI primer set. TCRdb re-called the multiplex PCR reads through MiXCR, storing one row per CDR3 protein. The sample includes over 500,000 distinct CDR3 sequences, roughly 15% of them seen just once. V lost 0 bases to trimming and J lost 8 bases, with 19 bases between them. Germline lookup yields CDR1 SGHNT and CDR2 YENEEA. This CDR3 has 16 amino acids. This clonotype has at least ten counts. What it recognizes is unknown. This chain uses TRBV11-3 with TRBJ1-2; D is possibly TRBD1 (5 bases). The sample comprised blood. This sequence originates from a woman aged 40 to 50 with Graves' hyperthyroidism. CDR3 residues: CASSLDRGDRLGGYTF. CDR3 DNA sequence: TGTGCCAGCAGCTTAGATAGAGGGGATAGACTTGGCGGCTACACCTTC.